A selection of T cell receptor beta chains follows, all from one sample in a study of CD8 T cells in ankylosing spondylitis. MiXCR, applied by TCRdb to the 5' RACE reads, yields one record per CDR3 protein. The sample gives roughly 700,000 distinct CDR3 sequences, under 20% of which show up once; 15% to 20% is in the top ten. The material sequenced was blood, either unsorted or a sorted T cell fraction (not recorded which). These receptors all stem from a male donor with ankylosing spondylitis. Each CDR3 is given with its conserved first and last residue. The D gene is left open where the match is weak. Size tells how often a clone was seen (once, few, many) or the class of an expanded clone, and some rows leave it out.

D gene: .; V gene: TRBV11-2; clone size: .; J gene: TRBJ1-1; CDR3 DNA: TGTGCCAGCAGCCCTAGGAGGGGGGGAGAAGCTTTCTTT; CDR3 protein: CASSPRRGGEAFF
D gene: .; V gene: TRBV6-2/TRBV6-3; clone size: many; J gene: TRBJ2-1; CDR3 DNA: TGTGCCAGCAGTTACTGGGCGGAACGCGGTCTCGATGAGCAGTTCTTC; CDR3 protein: CASSYWAERGLDEQFF
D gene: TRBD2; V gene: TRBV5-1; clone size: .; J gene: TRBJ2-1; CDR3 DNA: TGCGCCAGCAGCGCCCAACTAGCGCTGAATGAGCAGTTCTTC; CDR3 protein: CASSAQLALNEQFF
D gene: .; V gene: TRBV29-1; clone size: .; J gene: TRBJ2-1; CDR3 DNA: TGCAGCGTTGTAGGGGACGTTCCCTCCAATGAGCAGTTCTTC; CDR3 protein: CSVVGDVPSNEQFF
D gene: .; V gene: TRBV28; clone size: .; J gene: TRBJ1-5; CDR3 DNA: TGTGCCAGCAGTTCCATGGGTAATCAGCCCCAGCATTTT; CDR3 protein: CASSSMGNQPQHF
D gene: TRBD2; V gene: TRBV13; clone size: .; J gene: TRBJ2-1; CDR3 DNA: TGTGCCAGCAGCTTTAGCGGGAGGGGGTACAATGAGCAGTTCTTC; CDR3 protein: CASSFSGRGYNEQFF
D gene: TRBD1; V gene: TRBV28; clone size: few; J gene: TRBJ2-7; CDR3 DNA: TGTGCCAGCAACACAGGGGGGACCTACGAGCAGTACTTC; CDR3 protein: CASNTGGTYEQYF
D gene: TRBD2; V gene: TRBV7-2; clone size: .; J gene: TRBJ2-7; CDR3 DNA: TGTGCCAGCAGCCACAAGAACCCCCTGCGGGAGGGTTACGAGCAGTACTTC; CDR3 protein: CASSHKNPLREGYEQYF
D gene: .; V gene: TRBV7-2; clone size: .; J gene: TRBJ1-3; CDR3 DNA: TGTGCCAGCAGCTTAGACGTGGTTGGGGGAAACACCATATATTTT; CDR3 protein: CASSLDVVGGNTIYF
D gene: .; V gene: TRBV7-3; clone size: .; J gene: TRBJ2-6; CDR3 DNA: TGTGCCAGCAGCTTATTTTCCCACATCCGTGGGCCTGGGGCCAACGTCCTGACTTTC; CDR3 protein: CASSLFSHIRGPGANVLTF
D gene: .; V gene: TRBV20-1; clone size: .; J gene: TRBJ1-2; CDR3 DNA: TGCACCCCGAGGGGCGGGTCTCCTAACTATGGCTACACCTTC; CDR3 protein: CTPRGGSPNYGYTF
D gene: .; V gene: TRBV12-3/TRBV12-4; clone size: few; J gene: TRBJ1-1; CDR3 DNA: TGTGCCAGCACCTTGCGGGGGCAGGACACTGAAGCTTTCTTT; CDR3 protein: CASTLRGQDTEAFF
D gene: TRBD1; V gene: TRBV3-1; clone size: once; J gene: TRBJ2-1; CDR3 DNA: TGTGCCAGCAGCCAAGTACAGGACAGGGATCTTTACAATGAGCAGTTCTTC; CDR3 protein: CASSQVQDRDLYNEQFF
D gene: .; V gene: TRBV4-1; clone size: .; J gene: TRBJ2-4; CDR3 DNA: TGCGCCAGCAGTCAAGCTGGGACCCAAAACATTCAGTACTTC; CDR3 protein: CASSQAGTQNIQYF
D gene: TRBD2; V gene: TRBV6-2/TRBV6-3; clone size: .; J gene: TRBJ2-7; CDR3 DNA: TGTGCCAGCAGGAAAACGGGACTAGCGGGAGTCTACGAGCAGTACTTC; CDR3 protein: CASRKTGLAGVYEQYF
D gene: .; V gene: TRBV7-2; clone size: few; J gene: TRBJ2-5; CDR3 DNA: TGTGCCAGCAGCCTTCAACGGGGGGCAGAGACCCAGTACTTC; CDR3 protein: CASSLQRGAETQYF
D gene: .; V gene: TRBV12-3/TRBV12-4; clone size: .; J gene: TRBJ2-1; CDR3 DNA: TGTGCCACCCAATTGGCTATGGGAAACAATGAGCAGTTCTTC; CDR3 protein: CATQLAMGNNEQFF
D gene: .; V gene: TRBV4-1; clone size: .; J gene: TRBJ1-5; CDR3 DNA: TGCGCCAGCAGCCAAGAGGGTTTCCAGCCCCAGCATTTT; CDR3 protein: CASSQEGFQPQHF
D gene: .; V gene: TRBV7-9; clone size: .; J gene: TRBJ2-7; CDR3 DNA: TGTGCCAGCAGCTTGGAGCTGGGCGAGCAGTACTTC; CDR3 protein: CASSLELGEQYF
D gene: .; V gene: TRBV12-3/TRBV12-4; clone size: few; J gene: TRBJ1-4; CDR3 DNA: TGTGCCAGCAGTACCGGGACCTCGGTTGGTGGCGAAAAACTGTTTTTT; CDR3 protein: CASSTGTSVGGEKLFF
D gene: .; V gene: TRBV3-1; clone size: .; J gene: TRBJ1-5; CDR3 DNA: TGTGCCAGCAGCCAAGATGGGGCCAATCAGCCCCAGCATTTT; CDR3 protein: CASSQDGANQPQHF
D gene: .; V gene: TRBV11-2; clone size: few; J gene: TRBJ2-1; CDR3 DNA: TGTGCCAGCAGCTTAATTGGCGGGGGCCACGGCTCCTACAATGAGCAGTTCTTC; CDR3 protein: CASSLIGGGHGSYNEQFF
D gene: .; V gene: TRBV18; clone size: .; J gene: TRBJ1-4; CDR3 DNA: TGTGCCAGCTCATACCAGGGCGCAGAAAAACTGTTTTTT; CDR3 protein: CASSYQGAEKLFF
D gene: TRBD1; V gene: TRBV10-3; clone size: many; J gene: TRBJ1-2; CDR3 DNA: TGTGCCATCAGCGAGACAGGGGAAAGCTATGGCTACACCTTC; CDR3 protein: CAISETGESYGYTF
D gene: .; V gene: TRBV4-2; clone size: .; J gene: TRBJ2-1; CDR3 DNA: TGTGCCAGCAGCCAAGCGGGGGCGCAAAATGAGCAGTTCTTC; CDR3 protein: CASSQAGAQNEQFF
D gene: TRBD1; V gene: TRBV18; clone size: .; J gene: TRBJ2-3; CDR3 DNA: TGTGCCAGCTCACCACCGACAGGGACAGATACGCAGTATTTT; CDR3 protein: CASSPPTGTDTQYF
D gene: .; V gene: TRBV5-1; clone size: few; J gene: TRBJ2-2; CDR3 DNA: TGCGCCAGCATGGACAATGCGAACACCGGGGAGCTGTTTTTT; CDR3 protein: CASMDNANTGELFF
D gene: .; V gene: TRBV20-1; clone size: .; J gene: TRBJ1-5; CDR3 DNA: TGCAGTGCAACCCCCGGACAGTATAGCAATCAGCCCCAGCATTTT; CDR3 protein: CSATPGQYSNQPQHF
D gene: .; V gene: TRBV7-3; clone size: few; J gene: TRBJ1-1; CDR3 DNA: TGTGCCAGCAGCTTAACATCGGACACTGAAGCTTTCTTT; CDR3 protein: CASSLTSDTEAFF
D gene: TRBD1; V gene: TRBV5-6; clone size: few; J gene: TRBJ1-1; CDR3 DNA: TGTGCCAGCAGCTCGGAGTGGGCAGGGGGCCCGCCACTTGAAGCTTTCTTT; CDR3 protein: CASSSEWAGGPPLEAFF
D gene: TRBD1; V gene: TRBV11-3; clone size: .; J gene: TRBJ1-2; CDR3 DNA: TGTGCCAGCAGCTCTAACCGGGACAGGGTTGGCTACACCTTC; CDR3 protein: CASSSNRDRVGYTF
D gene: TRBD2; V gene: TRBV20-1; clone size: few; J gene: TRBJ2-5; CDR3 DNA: TGCAGTGCAAATGGACTAGCGGGGGGGGAGACCCAGTACTTC; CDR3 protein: CSANGLAGGETQYF
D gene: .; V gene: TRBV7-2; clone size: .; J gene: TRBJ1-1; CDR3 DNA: TGTGCCAGCAGATATCTAGGTGGAATTGAAGCTTTCTTT; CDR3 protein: CASRYLGGIEAFF